The 2 T cell receptor beta chains below all came from one sample that was sequenced in a study of cytomegalovirus exposure and HLA in healthy donors. PCR used 60 Vbeta primers and 13 Jbeta primers. The table came from immunoSEQ multiplex PCR; TCRdb's copy has only in-frame clones and leaves some out. Here the sample spans 150,000 to 160,000 clones, less than 80% being singletons. The sample taken for sequencing was PBMCs. The receptors come from a man in his thirties or forties in good health and CMV-seronegative.

This clone has only one observation. J is TRBJ2-5 and V is TRBV20-1, with D unclear. V dropped 8 bases and J dropped 5 bases, with 9 bases sitting between them. Germline CDR1 is DFQATT and CDR2 is SNEGSKA (reference sequence). The CDR3 is 10 residues long. CDR3 residues: CSNIRETQYF. CDR3 DNA sequence: TGCAGTAACATCAGGGAGACCCAGTACTTC.

The chain uses TRBV7-9 and TRBJ1-2; tentatively, D is TRBD1 (5 bases). The V end lost 5 bases, the J end lost 7 bases, and 20 bases lay between the germline ends. This CDR3 is built from 15 residues. Per germline, CDR1 SEHNR and CDR2 FQNEAQ (reference sequence). CDR3 loop: CASSPLGGEDVGYTF. The CDR3 DNA reads TGTGCCAGCAGCCCCCTTGGGGGGGAGGATGTTGGCTACACCTTC.